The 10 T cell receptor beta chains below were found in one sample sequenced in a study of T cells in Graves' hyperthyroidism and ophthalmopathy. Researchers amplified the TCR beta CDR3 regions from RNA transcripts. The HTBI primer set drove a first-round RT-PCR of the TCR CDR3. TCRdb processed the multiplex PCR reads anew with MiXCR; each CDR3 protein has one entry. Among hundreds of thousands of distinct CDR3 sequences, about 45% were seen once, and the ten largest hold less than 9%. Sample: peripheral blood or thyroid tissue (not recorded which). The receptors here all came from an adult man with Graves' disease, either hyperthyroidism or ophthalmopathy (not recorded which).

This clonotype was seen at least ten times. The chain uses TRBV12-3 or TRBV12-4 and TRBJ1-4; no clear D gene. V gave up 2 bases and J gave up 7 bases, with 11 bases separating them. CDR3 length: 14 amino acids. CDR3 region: CASSLRGPGEKLFF. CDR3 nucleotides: TGTGCCAGCAGTTTACGTGGGCCAGGTGAAAAACTGTTTTTT.

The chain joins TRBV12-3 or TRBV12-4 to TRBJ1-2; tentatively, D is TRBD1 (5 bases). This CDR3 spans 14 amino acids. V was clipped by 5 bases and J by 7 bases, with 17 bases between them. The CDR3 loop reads CASSRSQGASGYTF. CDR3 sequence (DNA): TGTGCCAGCAGTAGAAGTCAGGGCGCTAGTGGCTACACCTTC.

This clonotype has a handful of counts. The CDR3 protein is CATLALDGAGTYEQYF. For the CDR3, the DNA is TGCGCCACCCTCGCCCTCGACGGAGCGGGAACCTACGAGCAGTACTTC. The rearrangement uses TRBV10-1 and TRBJ2-7; TRBD2 matches at 7 bases. CDR3 length: 16 residues. Germline V gene lookup returns CDR1 WNHNN and CDR2 SYGVQD (reference sequence). The V gene end was trimmed by 10 bases and the J gene end by 2 bases; junction bases not matched to a gene: 17.

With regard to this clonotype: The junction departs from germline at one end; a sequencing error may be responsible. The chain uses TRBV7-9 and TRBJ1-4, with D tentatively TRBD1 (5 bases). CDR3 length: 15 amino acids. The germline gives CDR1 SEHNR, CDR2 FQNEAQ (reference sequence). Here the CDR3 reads CASSQIRGFNEKLFF. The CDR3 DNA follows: TGCGCCAGCAGCCAAATCCGGGGCTTTAATGAAAAACTGTTTTTT.

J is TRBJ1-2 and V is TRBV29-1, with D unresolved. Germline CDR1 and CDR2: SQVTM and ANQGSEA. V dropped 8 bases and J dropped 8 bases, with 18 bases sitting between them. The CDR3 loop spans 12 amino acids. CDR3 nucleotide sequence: TGCAGCCAAGAAGAGGGTGCAGTAGGCTACACCTTC. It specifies CSQEEGAVGYTF.

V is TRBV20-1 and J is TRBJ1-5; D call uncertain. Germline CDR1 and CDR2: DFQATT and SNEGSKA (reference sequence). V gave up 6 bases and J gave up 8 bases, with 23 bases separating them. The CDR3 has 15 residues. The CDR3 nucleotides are TGCAGTGCCCAAAAACCATACGCGGGCTGGGAGCCCCAGCATTTT. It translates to CSAQKPYAGWEPQHF.

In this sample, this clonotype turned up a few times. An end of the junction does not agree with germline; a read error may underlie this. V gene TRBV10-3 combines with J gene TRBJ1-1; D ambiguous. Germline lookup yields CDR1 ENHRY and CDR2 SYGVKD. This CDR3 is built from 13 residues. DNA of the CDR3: TGTGCCAGCAGTTACTGGCTGGGCACTGAAGCTTTCTTT. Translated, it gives CASSYWLGTEAFF.

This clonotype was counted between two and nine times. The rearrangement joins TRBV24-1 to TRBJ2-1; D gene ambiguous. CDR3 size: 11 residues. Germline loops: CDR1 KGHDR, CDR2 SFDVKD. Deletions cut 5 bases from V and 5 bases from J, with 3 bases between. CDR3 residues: CATSVDNEQFF. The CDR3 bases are TGTGCCACCAGTGTTGACAATGAGCAGTTCTTC.

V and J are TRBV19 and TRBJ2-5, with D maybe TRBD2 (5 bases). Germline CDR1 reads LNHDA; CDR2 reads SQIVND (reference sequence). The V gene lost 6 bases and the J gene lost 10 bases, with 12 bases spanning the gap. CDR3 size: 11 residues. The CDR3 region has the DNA TGTGCCAGTAGATGGGGAGAGGTCCAGTACTTC. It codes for CASRWGEVQYF.

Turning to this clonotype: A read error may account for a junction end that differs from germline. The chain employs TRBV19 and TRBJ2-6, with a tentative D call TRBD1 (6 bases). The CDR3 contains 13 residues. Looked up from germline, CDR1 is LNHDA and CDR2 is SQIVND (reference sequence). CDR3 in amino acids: CASNQAGANVLAF. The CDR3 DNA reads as TGTGCCAGTAATCAGGCAGGGGCCAACGTCCTGGCTTTC.